The 7 T cell receptor beta chains listed next were all sequenced from one sample in a study of shared clonotypes between healthy human individuals. Profiled with immunoSEQ multiplex PCR; TCRdb holds only in-frame clones, not every one. The table has about 2.3 million clones, 80% to 95% seen once. The source material was naive CD4+ T cells from PBMCs. Subset noted: CD45RA+ positively selected. The receptors come from a man aged 18 to 29 in good health. Some clones in this sample may be carry-over from other donors' samples.

This clone was detected once. In DNA, the CDR3 is TGTGCCTGGAGTGTGATGACAGATACGCAGTATTTT. Translation gives CAWSVMTDTQYF. This chain connects TRBV30 to TRBJ2-3; D gene ambiguous. V shed 0 bases and J shed 3 bases, with 4 bases lying between them. In germline, CDR1 is GTSNPN, CDR2 SVGIG (reference sequence). CDR3 length equals 12 residues.

This rearrangement joins TRBV5-1 to TRBJ2-1, with D possibly TRBD2 on 6 matching bases. Germline V lookup: CDR1 SGHRS, CDR2 YFSETQ. This CDR3 region has 16 residues. Trimming stripped 4 bases from V and 1 base from J, with 15 bases between. The CDR3 loop is CASSPMTGSSYNEQFF. The CDR3 nucleotides read TGCGCCAGCAGCCCCATGACCGGGAGTTCCTACAATGAGCAGTTCTTC.

The rearrangement joins TRBV10-1 to TRBJ2-5; possibly TRBD1 for D (7 bases). The CDR3 consists of 13 residues. The ends were cut back, 6 bases at V and 1 base at J, with 9 bases in the middle. Germline-derived CDR1 and CDR2 are WNHNN and SYGVQD (reference sequence). DNA of the CDR3: TGCGCCAGCAGCCAGGGGGGCCAAGAGACCCAGTACTTC. Residues: CASSQGGQETQYF.

V gene TRBV19 combines with J gene TRBJ1-2; D unresolved. The CDR3 has 12 residues. The germline gives CDR1 LNHDA, CDR2 SQIVND (reference sequence). V was trimmed by 1 base and J by 5 bases, leaving 5 bases between them. In nucleotides, the CDR3 is TGTGCCAGTAGTATAGCGGCGTATGGCTACACCTTC. Translating gives CASSIAAYGYTF. The full variable domain, rest sourced from reference TRBV19 and TRBJ1-2, is DGGITQSPKYLFRKEGQNVTLSCEQNLNHDAMYWYRQDPGQGLRLIYYSQIVNDFQKGDIAEGYSVSREKKESFPLTVTSAQKNPTAFYLCASSIAAYGYTFGSGTRLTVV.

The chain combines TRBV28 with TRBJ1-2; D remains unclear. CDR3 length: 13 amino acids. Trimming removed 6 bases at V and 7 bases at J, with 15 bases between. Germline CDR1 MDHEN, CDR2 SYDVKM. The CDR3 loop reads CASRSEVRSGYTF. The CDR3 DNA is TGTGCCAGCAGATCCGAGGTGAGGTCTGGCTACACCTTC.

This chain connects TRBV29-1 to TRBJ2-3; 8 bases match TRBD2. CDR3 length: 13 residues. V was clipped by 4 bases and J by 5 bases; unmatched bases: 5. The germline V gene has CDR1 SQVTM and CDR2 ANQGSEA. The CDR3 nucleotides read TGCAGCGTTGGATACGGGGGGGGAGATACGCAGTATTTT. Protein: CSVGYGGGDTQYF.

With respect to this clone: This CDR3 is also generated by other DNA sequences in the sample. V gene TRBV6-1 combines with J gene TRBJ2-3; D is undetermined. CDR1 MNHNS and CDR2 SASEGT come from the germline V gene. The CDR3 has 12 amino acids. Trimming took off 6 bases at V and 2 bases at J, with 6 bases between the two ends. This CDR3 reads CASRASTDTQYF. CDR3 sequence (DNA): TGTGCCAGCAGGGCCTCCACAGATACGCAGTATTTT.